The TCR beta chain described here comes from a study of cytomegalovirus exposure and HLA in healthy donors. Study-wide findings and caveats: Rare TCR sequences predominated, though certain public TCRs were found in many donors. Analyzed later, association rates of TCRs varied across HLA loci, with DRB1 most and HLA-C fewest.

Regarding this clone: Its antigen is unidentified.

Researchers ran the PCR with 60 Vbeta and 13 Jbeta primers. Profiled with immunoSEQ multiplex PCR; TCRdb holds only in-frame clones, not every one. The profile covers under 95,000 clones, with under 85% appearing a single time and approximately 2% taken by the ten largest. Losses at the gene ends were 1 base for V and 2 bases for J; bases not matched to a gene: 5. CDR3 length: 17 residues. Looked up from germline, CDR1 is SGHAT and CDR2 is FQNNGV. The origin of this receptor is a boy between 10 and 17 years old in good health and CMV-seronegative. The chain recombines TRBV11-2 with TRBJ2-6, with 7 bases fitting TRBD1. Sequences were obtained from PBMCs. The CDR3 bases are TGTGCCAGCAGCTTAGGTTTAGGGGGCACTGGGGCCAACGTCCTGACTTTC. It is translated as CASSLGLGGTGANVLTF.